This TCR beta chain was obtained from a study of shared clonotypes between healthy human individuals. In the study overall: Three plates were used per donor for CD4 naive, three for CD4 memory, two for CD8 naive and one for CD8 memory. Points from the study as a whole: On the whole, naive subsets had larger estimated richness than memory subsets had.

Splitting of each subset's genomic DNA was done evenly across several immunoSEQ plates. Data came from immunoSEQ multiplex PCR; TCRdb stores just in-frame clones and leaves some out. The table lists around 1.9 million clones, approximately 94% of them singletons. Germline V gives CDR1 SGHTA, CDR2 FQGTGA. The CDR3 consists of 13 residues. The V and J ends lost 5 bases and 8 bases respectively, with 15 bases between them. Naive CD8 cells lacked CD45RO, underwent positive selection for CCR7 and left out terminally differentiated effector memory CD45RA+ cells. The study drew all its donors from Caucasian adults living in Nashville, Tennessee. This clone was seen a few times. No antigen is known for it.

The specimen sequenced was naive CD8+ T cells from PBMCs. This rearrangement joins TRBV7-3 to TRBJ1-1; maybe TRBD1 (5 bases). The sequence came from a man in his late teens or twenties in good health. Some clones in this sample may be carry-over from other donors' samples. The CDR3 protein is CASSPSEGKEAFF. The DNA of the CDR3 is TGTGCCAGCAGCCCCAGCGAGGGGAAGGAAGCTTTCTTT.